Following are 2 T cell receptor beta chains from one sample sequenced in a study of blood T cell repertoires in COVID-19. Profiling relied on immunoSEQ multiplex PCR, and the TCRdb table lists in-frame clones only, not all of them. Of fewer than 350,000 clones detected, under 90% appear once; the ten largest clones hold about 2.9%. Material for sequencing was peripheral blood. The receptors shown here come from an older woman with active or convalescent COVID-19.

The V and J genes are TRBV27 and TRBJ2-1; 8 positions match TRBD1. The CDR3 has 16 residues. The V segment lost 6 bases and the J segment 2 bases; nucleotides outside the gene matches: 9. Germline V CDR1 and CDR2: MNHEY, SMNVEV (reference sequence). The CDR3 sequence is CASRNFRGRAYNEQFF. The CDR3, as DNA: TGTGCCAGCAGAAACTTCAGGGGGCGGGCCTACAATGAGCAGTTCTTC.

This chain connects TRBV7-2 to TRBJ2-7; 10 bases agree with TRBD1. The CDR3 is made up of 14 amino acids. Germline trimming cut 5 bases from V and 1 base from J; bases unmatched to any gene: 2. Germline V gives CDR1 SGHTA, CDR2 FQGNSA. CDR3: CASSRDRGSYEQYF. The CDR3 nucleotides are TGTGCCAGCAGCCGGGACAGGGGATCCTACGAGCAGTACTTC.